These 9 T cell receptor beta chains came from one sample sequenced in a study of T-cell memory formation after mild COVID-19. TCRdb reanalysed the 5' RACE reads using MiXCR and keeps one entry per CDR3 protein. The sample consists of some 210,000 distinct CDR3 sequences, around 26% of them appearing once. The sequencing input was PBMCs or a T cell subset sorted from them (not recorded which). The origin of the receptors is an adult woman who had mild COVID-19 (a few samples of this study predate the infection). Cell type and time point are not known.

The gene calls are TRBV7-3 and TRBJ1-2; a weak D match, TRBD1 (5 bases). Trimming stripped 5 bases from V and 3 bases from J, with 10 bases between. CDR1 and CDR2 (germline): SGHTA, FQGTGA. This CDR3 is built from 13 residues. CDR3 residues: CASSEGPDYGYTF. CDR3 nucleotides: TGTGCCAGCAGCGAGGGGCCCGACTATGGCTACACCTTC.

This sequence joins TRBV12-3 or TRBV12-4 and TRBJ2-1; D not resolved. V gave up 3 bases and J gave up 2 bases, with 5 bases separating them. There are 13 residues in the CDR3. CDR3 region: CASSLGPYNEQFF. As DNA, the CDR3 is TGTGCCAGCAGTTTGGGCCCCTACAATGAGCAGTTCTTC.

The chain is built from TRBV20-1 and TRBJ1-1; unclear D gene. The germline gives CDR1 DFQATT, CDR2 SNEGSKA (reference sequence). The CDR3 has 10 residues. The V gene lost 5 bases and the J gene lost 4 bases, with 5 bases spanning the gap. The CDR3 nucleotides are TGCAGTGCTGTCGTCACTGAAGCTTTCTTT. Encoded protein: CSAVVTEAFF.

V gene TRBV12-3 or TRBV12-4 combines with J gene TRBJ2-5; no firm D call. Trimming took 6 bases from V and 4 from J, leaving 15 bases between them. The CDR3 extends over 14 amino acids. CDR3 DNA: TGTGCCAGCAGAGACGACCCAGCAGGAGAGACCCAGTACTTC. Its translation: CASRDDPAGETQYF.

This clonotype appeared a few times. The V call is TRBV6-1, the J call TRBJ1-5; tentatively, D is TRBD1 (5 bases). The CDR3 totals 14 residues. The germline gives CDR1 MNHNS, CDR2 SASEGT. V lost 3 bases, J lost 5 bases, and 11 bases lay in between. The CDR3 DNA reads as TGTGCCAGCAGTGAGGGGGGGAGTTATCAGCCCCAGCATTTT. Amino acids: CASSEGGSYQPQHF.

This clonotype was counted a few times. The chain carries TRBV6-5 and TRBJ1-2; TRBD1 might be the D (5 bases). V was trimmed by 0 bases and J by 3 bases, leaving 17 bases between them. The germline gives CDR1 MNHEY, CDR2 SVGAGI. The length of the CDR3 is 17 residues. Written as DNA, the CDR3 is TGTGCCAGCAGTTACTCGGTGGCAGGGTTGGTAGACTATGGCTACACCTTC. It encodes CASSYSVAGLVDYGYTF.

This clonotype appeared a few times. The V gene is TRBV7-2, the J gene TRBJ1-1; unclear D gene. V gave up 0 bases and J gave up 1 base, with 12 bases separating them. Germline CDR1 SGHTA, CDR2 FQGNSA. This CDR3 has 16 residues. In DNA, the CDR3 is TGTGCCAGCAGCTTAGCAACACTAGGGAGGAACACTGAAGCTTTCTTT. It is translated as CASSLATLGRNTEAFF.

This clonotype turned up a few times. The junction and the germline gene differ at one end; a read error may be behind it. The chain employs TRBV5-4 and TRBJ2-1; D not certain. The CDR3 consists of 11 residues. In germline, CDR1 is SGHNT, CDR2 YYREEE (reference sequence). The CDR3 coding sequence is TGTGCCAGCAGCTTGAACCATGAACAGTTCTTC. Its protein is CASSLNHEQFF.

J is TRBJ2-5 and V is TRBV29-1; 12 positions match TRBD2. Germline trimming cut 6 bases from V and 4 bases from J; bases unmatched to any gene: 12. Germline V lookup: CDR1 SQVTM, CDR2 ANQGSEA. The CDR3 has 16 amino acids. The CDR3 region is CSVTPPLAGGRETQYF. The CDR3 DNA reads as TGCAGCGTAACTCCGCCACTAGCGGGGGGCCGAGAGACCCAGTACTTC.